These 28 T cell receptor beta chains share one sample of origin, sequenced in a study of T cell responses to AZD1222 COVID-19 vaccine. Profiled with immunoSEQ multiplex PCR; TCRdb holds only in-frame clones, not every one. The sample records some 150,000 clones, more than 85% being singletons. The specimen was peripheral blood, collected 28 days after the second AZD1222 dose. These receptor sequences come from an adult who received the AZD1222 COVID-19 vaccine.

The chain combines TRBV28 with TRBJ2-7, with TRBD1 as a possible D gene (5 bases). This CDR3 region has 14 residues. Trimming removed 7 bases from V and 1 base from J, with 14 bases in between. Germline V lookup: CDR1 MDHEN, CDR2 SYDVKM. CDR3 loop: CASNPRDLSYEQYF. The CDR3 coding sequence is TGTGCCAGCAATCCCAGGGATTTGTCCTACGAGCAGTACTTC. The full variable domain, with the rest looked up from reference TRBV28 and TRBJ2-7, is DVKVTQSSRYLVKRTGEKVFLECVQDMDHENMFWYRQDPGLGLRLIYFSYDVKMKEKGDIPEGYSVSREKKERFSLILESASTNQTSMYLCASNPRDLSYEQYFGPGTRLTVT.

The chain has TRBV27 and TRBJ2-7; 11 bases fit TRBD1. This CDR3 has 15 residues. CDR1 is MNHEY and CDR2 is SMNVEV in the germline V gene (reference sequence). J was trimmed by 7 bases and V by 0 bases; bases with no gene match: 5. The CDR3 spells CASSLSLDRGREQYF. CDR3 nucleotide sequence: TGTGCCAGCAGTTTATCTCTGGACAGGGGGCGAGAGCAGTACTTC.

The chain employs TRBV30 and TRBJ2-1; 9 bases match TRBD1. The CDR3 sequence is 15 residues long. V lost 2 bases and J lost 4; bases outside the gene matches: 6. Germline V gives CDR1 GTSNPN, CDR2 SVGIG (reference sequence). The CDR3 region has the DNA TGTGCCTGGAGTACCGGGACAGGGCCTTACAATGAGCAGTTCTTC. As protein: CAWSTGTGPYNEQFF.

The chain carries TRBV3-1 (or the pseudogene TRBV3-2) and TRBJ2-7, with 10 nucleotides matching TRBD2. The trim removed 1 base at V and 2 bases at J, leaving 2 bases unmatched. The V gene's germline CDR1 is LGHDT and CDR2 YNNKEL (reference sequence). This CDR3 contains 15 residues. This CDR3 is CASSQGTSGPYEQYF. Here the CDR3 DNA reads TGTGCCAGCAGCCAAGGGACTAGCGGACCCTACGAGCAGTACTTC.

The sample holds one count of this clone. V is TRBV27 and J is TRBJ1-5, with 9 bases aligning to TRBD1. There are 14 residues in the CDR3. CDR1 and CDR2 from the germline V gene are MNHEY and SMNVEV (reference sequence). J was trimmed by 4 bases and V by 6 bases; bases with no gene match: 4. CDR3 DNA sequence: TGTGCCAGCAGGGGACAGGGTGGAAATCAGCCCCAGCATTTT. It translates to CASRGQGGNQPQHF.

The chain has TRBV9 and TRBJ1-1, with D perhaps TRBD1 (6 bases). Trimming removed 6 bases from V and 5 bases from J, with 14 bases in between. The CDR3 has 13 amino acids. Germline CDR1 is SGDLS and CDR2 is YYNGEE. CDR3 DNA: TGTGCCAGCACCTCAGGGGATTTAACTGAAGCTTTCTTT. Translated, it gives CASTSGDLTEAFF.

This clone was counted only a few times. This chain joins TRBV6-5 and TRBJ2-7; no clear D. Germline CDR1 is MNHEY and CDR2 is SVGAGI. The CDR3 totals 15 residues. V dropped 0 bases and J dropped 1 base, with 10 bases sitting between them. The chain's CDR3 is CASSYSVLGSYEQYF. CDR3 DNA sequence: TGTGCCAGCAGTTACTCGGTTCTGGGTTCCTACGAGCAGTACTTC.

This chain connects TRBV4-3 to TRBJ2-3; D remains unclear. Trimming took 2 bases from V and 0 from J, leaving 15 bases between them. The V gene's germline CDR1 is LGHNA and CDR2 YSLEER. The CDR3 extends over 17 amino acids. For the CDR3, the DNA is TGCGCCAGCAGCCAATCCGAACGCCTGGCTAGCACAGATACGCAGTATTTT. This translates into CASSQSERLASTDTQYF.

CDR3 nucleotide sequence: TGTGCCAGCTCACCGCAGGGACAGGGGATAGTGCCCCAGCATTTT. Protein sequence: CASSPQGQGIVPQHF. The chain has TRBV18 and TRBJ1-5; 10 nucleotides agree with TRBD1. V lost 3 bases and J lost 9; bases outside the gene matches: 8. This CDR3 is 15 amino acids long. Germline V gives CDR1 KGHSH, CDR2 LQKENI.

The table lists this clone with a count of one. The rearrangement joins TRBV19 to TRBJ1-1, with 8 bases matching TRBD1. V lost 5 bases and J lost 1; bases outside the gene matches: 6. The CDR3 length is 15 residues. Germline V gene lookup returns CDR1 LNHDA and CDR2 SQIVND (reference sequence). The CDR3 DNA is TGTGCCAGTAGTCACCCTGGGACAGGGAACACTGAAGCTTTCTTT. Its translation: CASSHPGTGNTEAFF.

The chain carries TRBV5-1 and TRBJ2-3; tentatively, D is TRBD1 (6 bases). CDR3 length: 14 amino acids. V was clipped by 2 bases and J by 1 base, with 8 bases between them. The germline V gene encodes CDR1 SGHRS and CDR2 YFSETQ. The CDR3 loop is CASSFYRGTDTQYF. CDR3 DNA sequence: TGCGCCAGCAGCTTTTACAGGGGCACAGATACGCAGTATTTT.

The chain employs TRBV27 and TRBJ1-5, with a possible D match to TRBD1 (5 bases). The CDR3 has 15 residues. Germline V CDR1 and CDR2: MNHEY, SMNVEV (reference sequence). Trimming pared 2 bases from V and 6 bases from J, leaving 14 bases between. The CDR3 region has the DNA TGTGCCAGCAGTTTAGGAGGGGCGCGGGTTCAGCCCCAGCATTTT. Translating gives CASSLGGARVQPQHF.

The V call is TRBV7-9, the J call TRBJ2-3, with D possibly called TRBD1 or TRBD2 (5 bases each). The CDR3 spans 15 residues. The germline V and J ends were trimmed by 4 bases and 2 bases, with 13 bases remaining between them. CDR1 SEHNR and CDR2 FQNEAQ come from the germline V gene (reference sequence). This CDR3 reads CASSSRDRLTDTQYF. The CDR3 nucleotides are TGTGCCAGCAGCTCAAGGGACCGACTCACAGATACGCAGTATTTT. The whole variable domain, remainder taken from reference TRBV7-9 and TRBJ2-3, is DTGVSQNPRHKITKRGQNVTFRCDPISEHNRLYWYRQTLGQGPEFLTYFQNEAQLEKSRLLSDRFSAERPKGSFSTLEIQRTEQGDSAMYLCASSSRDRLTDTQYFGPGTRLTVL.

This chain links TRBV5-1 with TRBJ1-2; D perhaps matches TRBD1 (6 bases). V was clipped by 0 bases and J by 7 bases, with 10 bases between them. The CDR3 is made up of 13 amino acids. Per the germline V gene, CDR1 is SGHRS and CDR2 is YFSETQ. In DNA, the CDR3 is TGCGCCAGCAGCTTGGGAGCAGGGGTTGGCTACACCTTC. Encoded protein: CASSLGAGVGYTF.

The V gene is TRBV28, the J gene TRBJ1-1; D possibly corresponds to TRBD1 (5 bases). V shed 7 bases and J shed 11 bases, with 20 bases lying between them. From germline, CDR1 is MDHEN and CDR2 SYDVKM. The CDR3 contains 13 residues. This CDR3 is CASKAGGWGLAFF. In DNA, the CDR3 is TGTGCCAGCAAGGCGGGGGGATGGGGGTTGGCTTTCTTT.

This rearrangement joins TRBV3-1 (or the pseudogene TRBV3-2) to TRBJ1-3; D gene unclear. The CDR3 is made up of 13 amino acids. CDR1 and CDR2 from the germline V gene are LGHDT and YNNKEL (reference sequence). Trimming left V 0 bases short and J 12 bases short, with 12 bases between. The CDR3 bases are TGTGCCAGCAGCCAAGATCTTTGGACTCTCATATATTTT. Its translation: CASSQDLWTLIYF.

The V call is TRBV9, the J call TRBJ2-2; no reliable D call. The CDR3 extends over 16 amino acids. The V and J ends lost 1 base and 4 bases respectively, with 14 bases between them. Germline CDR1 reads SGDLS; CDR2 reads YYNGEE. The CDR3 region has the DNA TGTGCCAGCAGCGTAACGGCTCTCCTAGGCACCGGGGAGCTGTTTTTT. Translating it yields CASSVTALLGTGELFF.

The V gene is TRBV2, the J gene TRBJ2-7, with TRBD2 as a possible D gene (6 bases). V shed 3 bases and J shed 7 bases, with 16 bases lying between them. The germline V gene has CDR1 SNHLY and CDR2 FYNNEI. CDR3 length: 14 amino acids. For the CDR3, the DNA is TGTGCCAGCAGTGATAAACTAGCTGGTCAGGAGCAGTACTTC. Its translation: CASSDKLAGQEQYF.

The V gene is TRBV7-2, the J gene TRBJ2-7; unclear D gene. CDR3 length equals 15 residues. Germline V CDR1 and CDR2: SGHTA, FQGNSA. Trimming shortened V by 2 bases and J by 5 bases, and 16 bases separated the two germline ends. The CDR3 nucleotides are TGTGCCAGCAGCTTACGTGGAATAGATGTTGACGAGCAGTACTTC. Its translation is CASSLRGIDVDEQYF.

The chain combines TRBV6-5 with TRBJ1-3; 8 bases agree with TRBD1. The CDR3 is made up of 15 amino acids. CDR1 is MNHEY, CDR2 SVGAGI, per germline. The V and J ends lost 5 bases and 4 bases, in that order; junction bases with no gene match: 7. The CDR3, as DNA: TGTGCCAGCAGTATTCAGGGGGCGAGAGGAAACACCATATATTTT. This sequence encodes CASSIQGARGNTIYF.

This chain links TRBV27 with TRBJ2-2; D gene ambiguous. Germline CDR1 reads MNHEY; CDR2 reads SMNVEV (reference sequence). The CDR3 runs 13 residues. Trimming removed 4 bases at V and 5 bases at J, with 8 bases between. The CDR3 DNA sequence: TGTGCCAGCAGTTCCTTTGGGACCGGGGAGCTGTTTTTT. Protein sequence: CASSSFGTGELFF.

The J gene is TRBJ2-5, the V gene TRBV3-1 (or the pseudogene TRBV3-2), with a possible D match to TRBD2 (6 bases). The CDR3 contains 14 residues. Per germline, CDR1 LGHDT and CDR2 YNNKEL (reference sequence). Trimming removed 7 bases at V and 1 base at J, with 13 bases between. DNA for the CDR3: TGTGCCAGCACCCCGGGGGTTCGCCAAGAGACCCAGTACTTC. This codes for CASTPGVRQETQYF.

CDR3 amino acids: CASSPLYPSGVNEQFF. CDR3 DNA sequence: TGTGCCAGCAGCCCCCTTTATCCCTCGGGAGTCAATGAGCAGTTCTTC. V and J are TRBV7-9 and TRBJ2-1; D might be TRBD2 (6 bases). The germline CDR1 and CDR2 sequences are SEHNR and FQNEAQ (reference sequence). This CDR3 region has 16 residues. V was pared by 5 bases and J by 6 bases, with 20 bases between.

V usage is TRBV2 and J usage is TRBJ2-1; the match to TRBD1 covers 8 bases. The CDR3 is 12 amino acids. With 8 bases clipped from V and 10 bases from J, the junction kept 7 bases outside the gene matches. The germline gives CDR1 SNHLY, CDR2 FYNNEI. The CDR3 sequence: CASEKQGGEQFF. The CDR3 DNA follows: TGTGCCAGCGAAAAACAGGGGGGCGAGCAGTTCTTC.

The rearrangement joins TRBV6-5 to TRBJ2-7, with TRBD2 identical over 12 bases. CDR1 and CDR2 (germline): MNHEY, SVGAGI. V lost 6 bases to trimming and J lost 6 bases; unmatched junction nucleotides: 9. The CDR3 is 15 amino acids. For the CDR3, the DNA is TGTGCCAGCAGCAAGCTAGCGGGAGGGCAGGGCGAGCAGTACTTC. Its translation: CASSKLAGGQGEQYF.

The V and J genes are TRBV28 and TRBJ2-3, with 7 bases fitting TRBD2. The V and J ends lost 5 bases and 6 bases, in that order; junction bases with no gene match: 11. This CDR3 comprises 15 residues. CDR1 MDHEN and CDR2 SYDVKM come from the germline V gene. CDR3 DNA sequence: TGTGCCAGCAGTCGACCTAGCGGTTATATGGATACGCAGTATTTT. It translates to CASSRPSGYMDTQYF. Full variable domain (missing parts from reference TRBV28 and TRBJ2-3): DVKVTQSSRYLVKRTGEKVFLECVQDMDHENMFWYRQDPGLGLRLIYFSYDVKMKEKGDIPEGYSVSREKKERFSLILESASTNQTSMYLCASSRPSGYMDTQYFGPGTRLTVL.

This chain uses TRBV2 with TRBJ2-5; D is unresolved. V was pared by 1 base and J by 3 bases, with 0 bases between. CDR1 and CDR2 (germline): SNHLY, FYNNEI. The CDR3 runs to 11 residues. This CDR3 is CASSEEETQYF. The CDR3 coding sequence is TGTGCCAGCAGTGAAGAAGAGACCCAGTACTTC.

The CDR3 here is CASSLTIYQPQHF. The CDR3 DNA is TGTGCCAGCAGTTTGACCATCTATCAGCCCCAGCATTTT. This chain joins TRBV27 and TRBJ1-5; D is unclear. Looked up from germline, CDR1 is MNHEY and CDR2 is SMNVEV (reference sequence). Trimming cost V 3 bases and J 5 bases, with 8 bases left between them. The CDR3 length is 13 residues.